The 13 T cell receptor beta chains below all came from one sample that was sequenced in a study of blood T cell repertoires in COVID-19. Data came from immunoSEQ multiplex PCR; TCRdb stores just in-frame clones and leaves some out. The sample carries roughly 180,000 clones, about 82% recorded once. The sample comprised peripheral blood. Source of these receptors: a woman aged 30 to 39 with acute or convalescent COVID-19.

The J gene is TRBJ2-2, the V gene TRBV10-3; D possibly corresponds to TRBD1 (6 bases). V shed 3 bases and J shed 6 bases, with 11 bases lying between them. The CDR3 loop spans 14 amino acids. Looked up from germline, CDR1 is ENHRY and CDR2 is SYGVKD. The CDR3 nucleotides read TGTGCCATCAGTGAAAACCCAGGGGCCGGGGAGCTGTTTTTT. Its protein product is CAISENPGAGELFF.

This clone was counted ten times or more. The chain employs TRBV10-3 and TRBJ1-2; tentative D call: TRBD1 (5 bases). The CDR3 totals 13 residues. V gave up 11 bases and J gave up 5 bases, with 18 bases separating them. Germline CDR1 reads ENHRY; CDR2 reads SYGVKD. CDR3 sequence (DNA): TGTGCCTCCGACACCGGGGGGAATTATGGCTACACCTTC. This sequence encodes CASDTGGNYGYTF.

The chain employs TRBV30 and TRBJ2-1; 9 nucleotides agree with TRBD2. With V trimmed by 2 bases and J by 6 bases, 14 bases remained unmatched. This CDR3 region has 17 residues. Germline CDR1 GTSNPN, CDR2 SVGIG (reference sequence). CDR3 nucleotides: TGTGCCTGGAGTTGGTTTTCGCGAGCGGGGGGTTCCAATGAGCAGTTCTTC. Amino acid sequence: CAWSWFSRAGGSNEQFF.

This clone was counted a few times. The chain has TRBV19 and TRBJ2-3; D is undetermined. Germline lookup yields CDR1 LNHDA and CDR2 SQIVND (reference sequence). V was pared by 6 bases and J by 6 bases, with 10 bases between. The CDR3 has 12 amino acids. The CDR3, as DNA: TGTGCCAGTAGCTTACTGAAGGATACGCAGTATTTT. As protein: CASSLLKDTQYF. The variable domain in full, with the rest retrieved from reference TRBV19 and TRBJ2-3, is DGGITQSPKYLFRKEGQNVTLSCEQNLNHDAMYWYRQDPGQGLRLIYYSQIVNDFQKGDIAEGYSVSREKKESFPLTVTSAQKNPTAFYLCASSLLKDTQYFGPGTRLTVL.

This chain's CDR3 is CSASSVKGNYGYTF. The CDR3 coding sequence is TGCAGTGCTAGTTCGGTGAAGGGGAACTATGGCTACACCTTC. The chain is built from TRBV20-1 and TRBJ1-2, with D maybe TRBD1 (5 bases). V lost 3 bases and J lost 2, with 13 bases in between. The CDR3 is 14 residues long. CDR1 is DFQATT and CDR2 is SNEGSKA in the germline V gene (reference sequence).

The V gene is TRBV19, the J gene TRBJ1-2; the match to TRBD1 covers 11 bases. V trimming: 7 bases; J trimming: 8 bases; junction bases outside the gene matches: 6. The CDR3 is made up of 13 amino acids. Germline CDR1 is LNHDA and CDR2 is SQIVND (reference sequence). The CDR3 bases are TGTGCCAGTACCTTGGACAGGGGGCAAGGCTACACCTTC. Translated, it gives CASTLDRGQGYTF.

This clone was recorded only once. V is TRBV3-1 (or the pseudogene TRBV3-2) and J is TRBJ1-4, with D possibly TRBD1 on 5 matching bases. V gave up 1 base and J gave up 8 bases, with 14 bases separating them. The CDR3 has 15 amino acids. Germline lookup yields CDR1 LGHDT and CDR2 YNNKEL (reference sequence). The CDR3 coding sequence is TGTGCCAGCAGCCAAGCAGGGTATAGAAACGAAAAACTGTTTTTT. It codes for CASSQAGYRNEKLFF.

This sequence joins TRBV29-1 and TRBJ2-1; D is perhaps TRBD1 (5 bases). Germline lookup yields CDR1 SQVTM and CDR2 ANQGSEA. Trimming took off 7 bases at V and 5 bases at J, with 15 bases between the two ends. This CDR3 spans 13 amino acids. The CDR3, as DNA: TGCAGCGGACAGACATCGAATCACAATGAGCAGTTCTTC. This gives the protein CSGQTSNHNEQFF.

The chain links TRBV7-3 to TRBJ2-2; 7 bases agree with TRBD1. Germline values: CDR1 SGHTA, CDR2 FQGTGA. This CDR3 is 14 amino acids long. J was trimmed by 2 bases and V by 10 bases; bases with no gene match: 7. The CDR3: CATRDSINTGELFF. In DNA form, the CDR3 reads TGTGCCACCCGGGACAGCATTAACACCGGGGAGCTGTTTTTT.

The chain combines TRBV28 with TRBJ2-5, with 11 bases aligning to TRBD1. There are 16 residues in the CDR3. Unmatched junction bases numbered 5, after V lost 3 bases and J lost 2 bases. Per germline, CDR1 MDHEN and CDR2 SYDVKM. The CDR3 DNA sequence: TGTGCCAGCAGTTTGGTCGGGACAGGGGGGCAAGAGACCCAGTACTTC. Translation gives CASSLVGTGGQETQYF.

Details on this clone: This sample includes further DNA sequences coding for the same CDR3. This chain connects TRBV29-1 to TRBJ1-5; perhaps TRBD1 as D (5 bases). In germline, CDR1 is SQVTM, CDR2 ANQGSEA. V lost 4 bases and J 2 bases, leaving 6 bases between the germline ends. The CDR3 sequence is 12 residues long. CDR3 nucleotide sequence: TGCAGCGTTGGGGGGGGCAATCAGCCCCAGCATTTT. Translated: CSVGGGNQPQHF.

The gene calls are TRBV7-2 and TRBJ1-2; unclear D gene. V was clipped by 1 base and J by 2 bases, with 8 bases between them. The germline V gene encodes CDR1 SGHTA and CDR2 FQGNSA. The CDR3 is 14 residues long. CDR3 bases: TGTGCCAGCAGCTTAGATTGGCCCAACTATGGCTACACCTTC. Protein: CASSLDWPNYGYTF.

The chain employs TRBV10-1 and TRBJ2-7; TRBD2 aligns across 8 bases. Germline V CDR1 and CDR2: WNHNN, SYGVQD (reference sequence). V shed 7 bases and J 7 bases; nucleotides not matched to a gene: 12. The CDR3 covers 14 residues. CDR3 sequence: CASKEPGTRGEQYF. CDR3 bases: TGCGCCAGCAAAGAACCCGGGACTAGGGGTGAGCAGTACTTC.